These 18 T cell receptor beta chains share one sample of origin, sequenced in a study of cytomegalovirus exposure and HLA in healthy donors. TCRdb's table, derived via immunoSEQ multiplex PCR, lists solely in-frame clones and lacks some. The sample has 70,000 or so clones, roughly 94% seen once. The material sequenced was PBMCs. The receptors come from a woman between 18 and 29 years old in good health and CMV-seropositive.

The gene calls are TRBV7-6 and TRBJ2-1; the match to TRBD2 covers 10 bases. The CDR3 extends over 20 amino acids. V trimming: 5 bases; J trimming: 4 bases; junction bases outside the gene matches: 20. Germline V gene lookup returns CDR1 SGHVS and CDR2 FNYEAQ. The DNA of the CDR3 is TGTGCCAGCAGCCGAGTAGGTCGGCTAGCGGGGGCCTCTCGATACAATGAGCAGTTCTTC. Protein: CASSRVGRLAGASRYNEQFF.

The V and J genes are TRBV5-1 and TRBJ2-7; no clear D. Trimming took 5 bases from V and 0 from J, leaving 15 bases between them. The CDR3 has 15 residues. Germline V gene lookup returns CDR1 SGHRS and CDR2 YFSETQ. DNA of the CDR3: TGCGCCAGCAGTTTGAATAGCCTATACTCCTACGAGCAGTACTTC. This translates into CASSLNSLYSYEQYF.

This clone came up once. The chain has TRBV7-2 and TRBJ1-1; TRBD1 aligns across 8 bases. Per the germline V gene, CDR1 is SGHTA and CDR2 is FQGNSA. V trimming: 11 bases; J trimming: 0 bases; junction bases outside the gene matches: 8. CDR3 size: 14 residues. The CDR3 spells CASRTGIMNTEAFF. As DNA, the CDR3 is TGTGCCTCAAGGACAGGGATCATGAACACTGAAGCTTTCTTT. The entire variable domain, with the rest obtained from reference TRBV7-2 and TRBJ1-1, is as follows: GAGVSQSPSNKVTEKGKDVELRCDPISGHTALYWYRQSLGQGLEFLIYFQGNSAPDKSGLPSDRFSAERTGGSVSTLTIQRTQQEDSAVYLCASRTGIMNTEAFFGQGTRLTVV.

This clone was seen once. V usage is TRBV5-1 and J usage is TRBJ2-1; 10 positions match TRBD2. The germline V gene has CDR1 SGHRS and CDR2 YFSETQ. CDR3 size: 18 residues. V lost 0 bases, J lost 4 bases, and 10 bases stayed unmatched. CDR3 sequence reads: CASSLVASGRALYNEQFF. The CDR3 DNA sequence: TGCGCCAGCAGCTTGGTGGCCAGCGGGAGGGCCCTTTACAATGAGCAGTTCTTC. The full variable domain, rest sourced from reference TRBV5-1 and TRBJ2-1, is KAGVTQTPRYLIKTRGQQVTLSCSPISGHRSVSWYQQTPGQGLQFLFEYFSETQRNKGNFPGRFSGRQFSNSRSEMNVSTLELGDSALYLCASSLVASGRALYNEQFFGPGTRLTVL.

CDR3 protein: CASSLAVRDRYLNTEAFF. The CDR3 DNA reads as TGCGCCAGCAGCTTGGCTGTTCGGGACAGATATTTGAACACTGAAGCTTTCTTT. The V and J genes are TRBV5-1 and TRBJ1-1; 7 nucleotides agree with TRBD1. Germline CDR1 reads SGHRS; CDR2 reads YFSETQ. V lost 0 bases to trimming and J lost 0 bases; unmatched junction nucleotides: 11. This CDR3 region has 18 residues.

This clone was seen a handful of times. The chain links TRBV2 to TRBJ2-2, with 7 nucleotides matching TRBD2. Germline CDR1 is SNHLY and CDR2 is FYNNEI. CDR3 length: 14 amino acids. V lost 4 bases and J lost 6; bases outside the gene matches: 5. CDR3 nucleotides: TGTGCCAGCAGTGGTGCGGGGAGGGCCGGGGAGCTGTTTTTT. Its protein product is CASSGAGRAGELFF.

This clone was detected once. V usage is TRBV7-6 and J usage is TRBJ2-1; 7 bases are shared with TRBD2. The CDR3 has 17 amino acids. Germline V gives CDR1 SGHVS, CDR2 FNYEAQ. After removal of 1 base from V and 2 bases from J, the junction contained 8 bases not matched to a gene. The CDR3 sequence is CASSLGLWAGAYNEQFF. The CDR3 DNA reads TGTGCCAGCAGCTTAGGCCTTTGGGCGGGGGCCTACAATGAGCAGTTCTTC.

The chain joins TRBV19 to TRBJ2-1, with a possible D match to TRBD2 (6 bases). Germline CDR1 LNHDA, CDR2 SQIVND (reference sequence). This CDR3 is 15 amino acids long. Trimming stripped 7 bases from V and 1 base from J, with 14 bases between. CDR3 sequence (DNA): TGTGCCAGTAAAGGAGGGAGTTCGTCCTACAATGAGCAGTTCTTC. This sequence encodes CASKGGSSSYNEQFF. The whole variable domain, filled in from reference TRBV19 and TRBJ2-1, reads DGGITQSPKYLFRKEGQNVTLSCEQNLNHDAMYWYRQDPGQGLRLIYYSQIVNDFQKGDIAEGYSVSREKKESFPLTVTSAQKNPTAFYLCASKGGSSSYNEQFFGPGTRLTVL.

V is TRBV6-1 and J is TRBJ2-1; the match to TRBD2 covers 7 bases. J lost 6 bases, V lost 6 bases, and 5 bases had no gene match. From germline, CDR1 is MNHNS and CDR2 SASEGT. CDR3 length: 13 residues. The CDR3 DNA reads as TGTGCCAGCAGCCCCAGACTAGCCAATGAGCAGTTCTTC. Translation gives CASSPRLANEQFF.

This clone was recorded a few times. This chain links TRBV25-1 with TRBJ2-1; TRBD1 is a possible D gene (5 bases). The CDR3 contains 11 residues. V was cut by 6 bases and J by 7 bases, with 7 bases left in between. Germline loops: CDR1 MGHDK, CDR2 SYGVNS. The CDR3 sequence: CASRGPNEQFF. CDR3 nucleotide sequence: TGTGCCAGCAGGGGGCCTAATGAGCAGTTCTTC.

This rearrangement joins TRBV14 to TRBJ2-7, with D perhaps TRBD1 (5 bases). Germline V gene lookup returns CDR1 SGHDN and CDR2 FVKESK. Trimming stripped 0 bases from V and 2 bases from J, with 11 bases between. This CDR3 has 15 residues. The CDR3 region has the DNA TGTGCCAGCAGCCAAGAGGGGCCGCTCCCCTACGAGCAGTACTTC. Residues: CASSQEGPLPYEQYF. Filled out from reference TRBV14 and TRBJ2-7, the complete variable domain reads EAGVTQFPSHSVIEKGQTVTLRCDPISGHDNLYWYRRVMGKEIKFLLHFVKESKQDESGMPNNRFLAERTGGTYSTLKVQPAELEDSGVYFCASSQEGPLPYEQYFGPGTRLTVT.

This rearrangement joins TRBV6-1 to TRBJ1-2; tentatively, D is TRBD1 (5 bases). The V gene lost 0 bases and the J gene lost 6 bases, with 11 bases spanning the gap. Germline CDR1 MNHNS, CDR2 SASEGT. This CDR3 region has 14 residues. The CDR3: CASSEAGRGNGYTF. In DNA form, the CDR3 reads TGTGCCAGCAGTGAAGCGGGGCGAGGAAATGGCTACACCTTC.

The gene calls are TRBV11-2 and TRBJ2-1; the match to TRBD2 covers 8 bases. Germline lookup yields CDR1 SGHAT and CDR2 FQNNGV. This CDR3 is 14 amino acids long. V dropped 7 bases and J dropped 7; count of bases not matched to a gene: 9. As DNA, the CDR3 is TGTGCCAGCACCTCCGGGGGGGGGCGGAATGAGCAGTTCTTC. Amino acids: CASTSGGGRNEQFF.

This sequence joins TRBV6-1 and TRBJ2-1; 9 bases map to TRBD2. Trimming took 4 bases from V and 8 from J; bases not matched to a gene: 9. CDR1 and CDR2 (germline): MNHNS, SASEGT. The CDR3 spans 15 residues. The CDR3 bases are TGTGCCAGCAGTGTTGGCGGGAGGGCCGGCGATGAGCAGTTCTTC. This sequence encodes CASSVGGRAGDEQFF.

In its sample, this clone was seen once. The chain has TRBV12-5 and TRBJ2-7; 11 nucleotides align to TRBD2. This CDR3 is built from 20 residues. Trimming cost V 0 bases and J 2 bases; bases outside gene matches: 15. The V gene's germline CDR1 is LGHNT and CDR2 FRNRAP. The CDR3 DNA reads TGTGCTAGTGGTTTGGTAGGAGGGTTCGGGACTAGCGGTCCTCCCTACGAGCAGTACTTC. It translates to CASGLVGGFGTSGPPYEQYF.

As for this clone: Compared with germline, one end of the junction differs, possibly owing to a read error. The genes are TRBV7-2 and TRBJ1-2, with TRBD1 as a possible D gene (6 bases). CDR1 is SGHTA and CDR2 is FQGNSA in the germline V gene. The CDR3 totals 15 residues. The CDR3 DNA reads TGTGCCAGCTGCTTATGGGCAGGGGATGTGGATGGCTACACCTTC. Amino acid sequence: CASCLWAGDVDGYTF.

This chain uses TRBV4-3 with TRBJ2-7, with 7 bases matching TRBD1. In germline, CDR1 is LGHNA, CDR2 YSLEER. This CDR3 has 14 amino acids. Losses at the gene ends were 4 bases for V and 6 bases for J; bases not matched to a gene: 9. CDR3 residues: CASSPRTGSGEQYF. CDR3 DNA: TGCGCCAGCAGCCCCCGGACAGGTTCTGGCGAGCAGTACTTC.

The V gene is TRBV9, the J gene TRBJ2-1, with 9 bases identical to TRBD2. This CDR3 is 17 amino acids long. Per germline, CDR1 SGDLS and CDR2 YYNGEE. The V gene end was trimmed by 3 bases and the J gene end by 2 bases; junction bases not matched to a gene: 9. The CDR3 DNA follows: TGTGCCAGCAGCGCCTTCTTAGCGGGAGTAGCCTACAATGAGCAGTTCTTC. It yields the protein CASSAFLAGVAYNEQFF.